One sample yielded the 7 T cell receptor beta chains listed below, sequenced in a study of blood T cell repertoires in COVID-19. TCRdb keeps only in-frame clones here, not all; method: immunoSEQ multiplex PCR. Here the sample spans around 46,000 clones, 70% to 90% being singletons. Sequences were obtained from peripheral blood. Receptors were obtained from an elderly woman with COVID-19, enrolled during active disease.

V gene TRBV2 combines with J gene TRBJ1-5, with D maybe TRBD1 (5 bases). The CDR3 runs 14 residues. With 6 bases removed from V and 4 bases from J, the gap between germline ends came to 13 bases. Germline loops: CDR1 SNHLY, CDR2 FYNNEI. In DNA, the CDR3 is TGTGCCAGCAGCCGGATGCAGGGAAATCAGCCCCAGCATTTT. As protein: CASSRMQGNQPQHF.

This clone was observed a single time. V is TRBV5-1 and J is TRBJ2-7; TRBD2 is a possible D gene (5 bases). V lost 2 bases, J lost 0 bases, and 9 bases lay in between. CDR1 and CDR2 from the germline V gene are SGHRS and YFSETQ. The CDR3 is made up of 14 amino acids. CDR3 sequence: CASSFPEGSYEQYF. CDR3 DNA sequence: TGCGCCAGCAGCTTCCCAGAGGGCTCCTACGAGCAGTACTTC.

The chain carries TRBV7-2 and TRBJ2-5; 8 bases align to TRBD2. The CDR3 has 16 residues. The J segment lost 5 bases and the V segment lost 1 base, leaving 9 bases of the junction unmatched. Per germline, CDR1 SGHTA and CDR2 FQGNSA. CDR3 protein: CASSLDTGGSGETQYF. The CDR3 region has the DNA TGTGCCAGCAGCTTAGACACGGGGGGGAGCGGGGAGACCCAGTACTTC.

This clone has just one count. The rearrangement links TRBV27 to TRBJ2-6; D is perhaps TRBD2 (6 bases). From germline, CDR1 is MNHEY and CDR2 SMNVEV (reference sequence). V was trimmed by 5 bases and J by 4 bases, leaving 6 bases between them. This CDR3 contains 13 residues. CDR3 in amino acids: CASSGRGANVLTF. CDR3 DNA sequence: TGTGCCAGCAGTGGGAGGGGGGCCAACGTCCTGACTTTC.

The chain couples TRBV7-2 to TRBJ2-1, with 7 bases fitting TRBD2. With V trimmed by 4 bases and J by 7 bases, 16 bases remained unmatched. The germline V gene has CDR1 SGHTA and CDR2 FQGNSA. This CDR3 is built from 17 residues. CDR3: CASSSLRAGEARNEQFF. In DNA form, the CDR3 reads TGTGCCAGCAGCTCGCTGAGGGCGGGAGAGGCGAGGAATGAGCAGTTCTTC.

This sequence joins TRBV7-8 and TRBJ1-1; possibly TRBD1 for D (6 bases). The V end lost 5 bases, the J end lost 3 bases, and 19 bases lay between the germline ends. The CDR3 is made up of 16 amino acids. CDR1 is SGHVS, CDR2 FQNEAQ, per germline. CDR3 in amino acids: CASSPIQGRGHTEAFF. Here the CDR3 DNA reads TGTGCCAGCAGCCCTATACAGGGTAGAGGGCACACTGAAGCTTTCTTT.

This sequence joins TRBV7-2 and TRBJ2-3; tentatively, D is TRBD2 (5 bases). Trimming left V 3 bases short and J 0 bases short, with 13 bases between. Per the germline V gene, CDR1 is SGHTA and CDR2 is FQGNSA. CDR3 length equals 16 residues. In DNA form, the CDR3 reads TGTGCCAGCAGCTTTCGGCTAGCCTCTAGCACAGATACGCAGTATTTT. Protein product: CASSFRLASSTDTQYF.